Listed below are T cell receptor beta chains from one sample, sequenced in a study of blood T cell repertoires in COVID-19. TCRdb's copy holds only in-frame clones and misses some; the assay was immunoSEQ multiplex PCR. The sample includes some 190,000 clones, around four fifths of them seen just once. Sequencing was carried out using peripheral blood. The receptors were sampled from a woman aged 70-85 years with active or convalescent COVID-19. Both conserved end residues are part of each CDR3. The D gene is left open where the match is weak. Not all rows give a size; the values are once, few, many and, for expanded clones, a class.

v_gene: TRBV9
abundance: NA
j_gene: TRBJ2-1
len: 16
d_gene: NA
CDR3aa: CASSARSVAAYNEQFF
CDR3nt: TGTGCCAGCAGCGCTAGGTCGGTAGCGGCTTACAATGAGCAGTTCTTC

v_gene: TRBV29-1
abundance: NA
j_gene: TRBJ1-1
len: 13
d_gene: NA
CDR3aa: CSAMTDLNTEAFF
CDR3nt: TGCAGCGCTATGACAGACCTGAACACTGAAGCTTTCTTT

v_gene: TRBV6-1
abundance: NA
j_gene: TRBJ1-1
len: 14
d_gene: NA
CDR3aa: CASSEASRGGRAFF
CDR3nt: TGTGCCAGCAGTGAAGCCTCGAGGGGAGGGAGAGCTTTCTTT

v_gene: TRBV18
abundance: NA
j_gene: TRBJ2-1
len: 16
d_gene: TRBD2
CDR3aa: CASSPPTLAGGNEQFF
CDR3nt: TGTGCCAGCTCACCACCTACCCTAGCGGGAGGTAATGAGCAGTTCTTC

v_gene: TRBV9
abundance: NA
j_gene: TRBJ2-2
len: 14
d_gene: NA
CDR3aa: CASSVGGGTGELFF
CDR3nt: TGTGCCAGCAGCGTAGGGGGCGGAACCGGGGAGCTGTTTTTT

v_gene: TRBV4-1
abundance: NA
j_gene: TRBJ2-4
len: 19
d_gene: TRBD1
CDR3aa: CASSNLGQGAGLAKNIQYF
CDR3nt: TGCGCCAGCAGCAATTTAGGACAGGGGGCGGGTTTAGCCAAAAACATTCAGTACTTC

v_gene: TRBV6-5
abundance: NA
j_gene: TRBJ1-5
len: 15
d_gene: TRBD1
CDR3aa: CASSPDRVGNQPQHF
CDR3nt: TGTGCCAGCAGTCCCGACAGGGTAGGCAATCAGCCCCAGCATTTT

v_gene: TRBV28
abundance: few
j_gene: TRBJ2-2
len: 18
d_gene: TRBD2
CDR3aa: CASSLWGLAGGVSGELFF
CDR3nt: TGTGCCAGCAGTTTATGGGGACTAGCGGGAGGCGTGTCCGGGGAGCTGTTTTTT

v_gene: TRBV6-5
abundance: NA
j_gene: TRBJ1-1
len: 14
d_gene: TRBD1
CDR3aa: CASSLSDRASEAFF
CDR3nt: TGTGCCAGCAGTCTATCGGACAGGGCTTCTGAAGCTTTCTTT

v_gene: TRBV30
abundance: few
j_gene: TRBJ1-6
len: 14
d_gene: TRBD1
CDR3aa: CAWSVAQGNSPLHF
CDR3nt: TGTGCCTGGAGTGTGGCACAGGGGAATTCACCCCTCCACTTT

v_gene: TRBV4-2
abundance: few
j_gene: TRBJ1-5
len: 14
d_gene: NA
CDR3aa: CASSPQGSNQPQHF
CDR3nt: TGTGCCAGCAGCCCCCAGGGGTCGAATCAGCCCCAGCATTTT

v_gene: TRBV27
abundance: NA
j_gene: TRBJ1-5
len: 13
d_gene: NA
CDR3aa: CASRDSPGWPQHF
CDR3nt: TGTGCCAGCAGGGACTCCCCCGGCTGGCCCCAGCATTTT

v_gene: TRBV7-2
abundance: NA
j_gene: TRBJ2-1
len: 16
d_gene: NA
CDR3aa: CASSFGIASSYNEQFF
CDR3nt: TGTGCCAGCAGCTTTGGTATAGCTAGCTCCTACAATGAGCAGTTCTTC

v_gene: TRBV4-1
abundance: NA
j_gene: TRBJ2-7
len: 13
d_gene: NA
CDR3aa: CASSLTGSYEQYF
CDR3nt: TGCGCCAGCAGCCTGACAGGATCCTACGAGCAGTACTTC

v_gene: TRBV6-5
abundance: NA
j_gene: TRBJ2-7
len: 11
d_gene: NA
CDR3aa: CATQQGYEQYF
CDR3nt: TGTGCCACCCAACAGGGTTACGAGCAGTACTTC

v_gene: TRBV6-6
abundance: NA
j_gene: TRBJ2-6
len: 20
d_gene: TRBD1
CDR3aa: CASSRQRDRGLRAGANVLTF
CDR3nt: TGTGCCAGCAGTCGACAACGGGACAGGGGCCTACGGGCGGGGGCCAACGTCCTGACTTTC

v_gene: TRBV4-1
abundance: NA
j_gene: TRBJ2-3
len: 18
d_gene: TRBD2
CDR3aa: CASSQGWPGLAGLDTQYF
CDR3nt: TGCGCCAGCAGCCAAGGGTGGCCGGGACTAGCGGGTCTGGATACGCAGTATTTT

v_gene: TRBV6-5
abundance: NA
j_gene: TRBJ1-2
len: 12
d_gene: NA
CDR3aa: CASTPGFQGYTF
CDR3nt: TGTGCCAGCACCCCAGGATTCCAGGGCTACACCTTC

v_gene: TRBV4-1
abundance: NA
j_gene: TRBJ2-3
len: 18
d_gene: TRBD2
CDR3aa: CASSQDRRAGGGTDTQYF
CDR3nt: TGCGCCAGCAGCCAAGATCGGAGAGCGGGAGGGGGCACAGATACGCAGTATTTT

v_gene: TRBV4-2
abundance: NA
j_gene: TRBJ2-1
len: 18
d_gene: TRBD2
CDR3aa: CASSQETSGSSWKNEQFF
CDR3nt: TGTGCCAGCAGCCAAGAAACTAGCGGGAGCTCTTGGAAAAATGAGCAGTTCTTC

v_gene: TRBV28
abundance: NA
j_gene: TRBJ2-1
len: 14
d_gene: TRBD2
CDR3aa: CASSLLAGDNEQFF
CDR3nt: TGTGCCAGCAGTTTACTAGCGGGGGACAATGAGCAGTTCTTC

v_gene: TRBV5-6
abundance: NA
j_gene: TRBJ2-3
len: 15
d_gene: TRBD2
CDR3aa: CASTLGLARGDTQYF
CDR3nt: TGTGCCAGCACGCTAGGACTAGCTCGTGGTGATACGCAGTATTTT

v_gene: TRBV18
abundance: NA
j_gene: TRBJ2-5
len: 17
d_gene: TRBD2
CDR3aa: CASSPLAERGHMETQYF
CDR3nt: TGTGCCAGCTCACCACTTGCGGAGCGGGGTCATATGGAGACCCAGTACTTC

v_gene: TRBV2
abundance: NA
j_gene: TRBJ2-7
len: 17
d_gene: TRBD2
CDR3aa: CASSESRAGVNTYEQYF
CDR3nt: TGTGCCAGCAGTGAATCCAGGGCGGGAGTTAACACCTACGAGCAGTACTTC

v_gene: TRBV4-1
abundance: NA
j_gene: TRBJ2-7
len: 14
d_gene: NA
CDR3aa: CASSQPDGIYEQYF
CDR3nt: TGCGCCAGCAGCCAACCGGACGGGATCTACGAGCAGTACTTC

v_gene: TRBV5-4
abundance: NA
j_gene: TRBJ2-1
len: 17
d_gene: NA
CDR3aa: CASSSTAMASRDYEQFF
CDR3nt: TGTGCCAGCAGCTCGACTGCTATGGCTTCGAGGGACTATGAGCAGTTCTTC

v_gene: TRBV5-1
abundance: NA
j_gene: TRBJ2-7
len: 15
d_gene: NA
CDR3aa: CASSLGPSRGYEQYF
CDR3nt: TGCGCCAGCAGCCTAGGGCCTTCCAGGGGCTACGAGCAGTACTTC

v_gene: TRBV13
abundance: NA
j_gene: TRBJ1-3
len: 13
d_gene: NA
CDR3aa: CASIQGRGNTIYF
CDR3nt: TGTGCCAGCATCCAGGGTCGGGGAAACACCATATATTTT

v_gene: TRBV4-1
abundance: NA
j_gene: TRBJ2-7
len: 16
d_gene: NA
CDR3aa: CASSQSVDSASREQYF
CDR3nt: TGCGCCAGCAGCCAATCGGTGGACAGCGCATCGCGGGAGCAGTACTTC

v_gene: TRBV7-9
abundance: few
j_gene: TRBJ2-1
len: 8
d_gene: NA
CDR3aa: CATNEQFF
CDR3nt: TGTGCCACGAATGAGCAGTTCTTC

v_gene: TRBV7-9
abundance: NA
j_gene: TRBJ2-2
len: 17
d_gene: TRBD2
CDR3aa: CASSFQRERSITGELFF
CDR3nt: TGTGCCAGCAGCTTCCAGCGGGAGCGGAGTATCACCGGGGAGCTGTTTTTT

v_gene: TRBV6-5
abundance: NA
j_gene: TRBJ1-2
len: 15
d_gene: TRBD1
CDR3aa: CASSRDRGDVYGYTF
CDR3nt: TGTGCCAGCAGTAGGGACAGGGGGGATGTCTATGGCTACACCTTC

v_gene: TRBV7-2
abundance: few
j_gene: TRBJ1-1
len: 15
d_gene: TRBD1
CDR3aa: CASSPYRGGSTEAFF
CDR3nt: TGTGCCAGCAGCCCGTACAGGGGGGGGTCCACTGAAGCTTTCTTT

v_gene: TRBV9
abundance: NA
j_gene: TRBJ2-1
len: 17
d_gene: TRBD1
CDR3aa: CASSVGAAGGPYNEQFF
CDR3nt: TGTGCCAGCAGCGTAGGAGCGGCAGGGGGACCCTACAATGAGCAGTTCTTC

v_gene: TRBV7-6
abundance: NA
j_gene: TRBJ2-7
len: 15
d_gene: TRBD1
CDR3aa: CASSLGPGQTYEQYF
CDR3nt: TGTGCCAGCAGCTTAGGTCCGGGACAGACCTACGAGCAGTACTTC

v_gene: TRBV5-1
abundance: NA
j_gene: TRBJ2-2
len: 14
d_gene: TRBD2
CDR3aa: CASSFSGSTGELFF
CDR3nt: TGCGCCAGCAGCTTTAGCGGGAGTACCGGGGAGCTGTTTTTT

v_gene: TRBV9
abundance: once
j_gene: TRBJ2-3
len: 15
d_gene: NA
CDR3aa: CASSVGTPRTDTQYF
CDR3nt: TGTGCCAGCAGCGTCGGGACACCACGCACAGATACGCAGTATTTT

v_gene: TRBV6-4
abundance: NA
j_gene: TRBJ1-5
len: 17
d_gene: TRBD1
CDR3aa: CASSRGQGARSNQPQHF
CDR3nt: TGTGCCAGCAGTCGGGGACAGGGGGCGAGAAGCAATCAGCCCCAGCATTTT

v_gene: TRBV18
abundance: NA
j_gene: TRBJ1-2
len: 13
d_gene: NA
CDR3aa: CASSPSGEYGYTF
CDR3nt: TGTGCCAGCTCACCCAGCGGGGAGTATGGCTACACCTTC

v_gene: TRBV19
abundance: few
j_gene: TRBJ1-5
len: 16
d_gene: TRBD1
CDR3aa: CASRNRDRGASQPQHF
CDR3nt: TGTGCCAGTAGGAACCGGGACAGGGGCGCGTCTCAGCCCCAGCATTTT

v_gene: TRBV7-9
abundance: NA
j_gene: TRBJ2-5
len: 16
d_gene: NA
CDR3aa: CASSLGPSGVQETQYF
CDR3nt: TGTGCCAGCAGCTTAGGGCCCTCAGGGGTTCAAGAGACCCAGTACTTC

v_gene: TRBV18
abundance: NA
j_gene: TRBJ1-2
len: 16
d_gene: NA
CDR3aa: CASSPFQGPHDYGYTF
CDR3nt: TGTGCCAGCTCACCGTTTCAGGGGCCCCATGACTATGGCTACACCTTC

v_gene: TRBV5-1
abundance: NA
j_gene: TRBJ1-2
len: 14
d_gene: NA
CDR3aa: CASSSPNSGESYTF
CDR3nt: TGCGCCAGCAGCTCTCCTAACTCAGGGGAAAGCTACACCTTC

v_gene: TRBV28
abundance: NA
j_gene: TRBJ2-1
len: 19
d_gene: TRBD2
CDR3aa: CASSGAGTSGTSPYNEQFF
CDR3nt: TGTGCCAGCTCCGGGGCGGGGACTAGCGGAACGTCCCCCTACAATGAGCAGTTCTTC

v_gene: TRBV28
abundance: NA
j_gene: TRBJ2-7
len: 12
d_gene: NA
CDR3aa: CASSPTGLEQYF
CDR3nt: TGTGCCAGCAGTCCCACAGGGCTCGAGCAGTACTTC

v_gene: TRBV6-1
abundance: NA
j_gene: TRBJ2-3
len: 15
d_gene: TRBD2
CDR3aa: CASSEAGAGAYPQYF
CDR3nt: TGTGCCAGCAGTGAAGCGGGAGCGGGAGCGTATCCCCAGTATTTT

v_gene: TRBV28
abundance: NA
j_gene: TRBJ2-1
len: 14
d_gene: TRBD2
CDR3aa: CASLGGLAQREQFF
CDR3nt: TGTGCCAGCCTAGGGGGACTAGCCCAAAGAGAGCAGTTCTTC

v_gene: TRBV14
abundance: NA
j_gene: TRBJ2-7
len: 15
d_gene: TRBD2
CDR3aa: CASSPWGGRAWEQYF
CDR3nt: TGTGCCAGCAGCCCTTGGGGAGGGAGGGCCTGGGAGCAGTACTTC

v_gene: TRBV4-1
abundance: NA
j_gene: TRBJ2-7
len: 15
d_gene: NA
CDR3aa: CASRHEHRDRYEQYF
CDR3nt: TGCGCCAGCAGACACGAGCACAGGGACCGCTACGAGCAGTACTTC

v_gene: TRBV29-1
abundance: once
j_gene: TRBJ2-1
len: 13
d_gene: TRBD2
CDR3aa: CSVTSGTSHEQFF
CDR3nt: TGCAGCGTCACTAGCGGAACGTCCCATGAGCAGTTCTTC

v_gene: TRBV29-1
abundance: NA
j_gene: TRBJ2-5
len: 16
d_gene: TRBD2
CDR3aa: CSVRPRAGGLQETQYF
CDR3nt: TGCAGCGTGCGGCCCCGGGCGGGAGGGCTCCAAGAGACCCAGTACTTC

v_gene: TRBV19
abundance: NA
j_gene: TRBJ1-5
len: 20
d_gene: TRBD1
CDR3aa: CASSIDLGTGEGVGNQPQHF
CDR3nt: TGTGCCAGTAGTATAGATCTGGGGACAGGGGAGGGTGTAGGCAATCAGCCCCAGCATTTT

v_gene: TRBV29-1
abundance: NA
j_gene: TRBJ2-1
len: 14
d_gene: TRBD1
CDR3aa: CSVKTGGSFNEQFF
CDR3nt: TGCAGCGTAAAAACAGGGGGCAGTTTCAATGAGCAGTTCTTC